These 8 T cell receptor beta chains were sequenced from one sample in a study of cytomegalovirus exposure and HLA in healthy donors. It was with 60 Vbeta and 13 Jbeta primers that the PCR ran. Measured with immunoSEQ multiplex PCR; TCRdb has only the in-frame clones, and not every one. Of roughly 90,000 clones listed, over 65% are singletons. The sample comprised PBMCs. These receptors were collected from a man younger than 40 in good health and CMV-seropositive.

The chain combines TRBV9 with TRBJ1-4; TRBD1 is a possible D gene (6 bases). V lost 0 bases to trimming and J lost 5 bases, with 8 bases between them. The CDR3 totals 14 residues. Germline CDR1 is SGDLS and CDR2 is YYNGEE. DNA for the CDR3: TGTGCCAGCAGCGTAGCACAGGGAAATGAAAAACTGTTTTTT. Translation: CASSVAQGNEKLFF. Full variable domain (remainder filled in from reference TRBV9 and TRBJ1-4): DSGVTQTPKHLITATGQRVTLRCSPRSGDLSVYWYQQSLDQGLQFLIQYYNGEERAKGNILERFSAQQFPDLHSELNLSSLELGDSALYFCASSVAQGNEKLFFGSGTQLSVL.

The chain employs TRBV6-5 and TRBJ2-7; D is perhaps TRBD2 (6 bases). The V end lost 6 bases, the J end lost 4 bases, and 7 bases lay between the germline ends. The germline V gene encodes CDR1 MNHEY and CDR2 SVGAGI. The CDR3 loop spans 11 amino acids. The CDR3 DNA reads TGTGCCAGCAGGGAGGGGTACGAGCAGTACTTC. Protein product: CASREGYEQYF.

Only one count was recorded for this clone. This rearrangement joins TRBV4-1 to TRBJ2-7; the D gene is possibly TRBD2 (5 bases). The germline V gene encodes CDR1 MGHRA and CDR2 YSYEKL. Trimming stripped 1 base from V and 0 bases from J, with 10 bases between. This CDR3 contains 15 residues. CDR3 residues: CASSQVDGLSYEQYF. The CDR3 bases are TGCGCCAGCAGCCAAGTGGACGGACTCTCCTACGAGCAGTACTTC.

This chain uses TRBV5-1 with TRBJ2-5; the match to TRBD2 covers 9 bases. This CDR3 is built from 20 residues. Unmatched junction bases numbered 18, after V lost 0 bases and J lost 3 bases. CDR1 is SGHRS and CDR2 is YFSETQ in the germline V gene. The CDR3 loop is CASSLVRGLAGGLTEETQYF. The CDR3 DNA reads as TGCGCCAGCAGCTTGGTTCGAGGGCTTGCGGGGGGGTTAACGGAAGAGACCCAGTACTTC.

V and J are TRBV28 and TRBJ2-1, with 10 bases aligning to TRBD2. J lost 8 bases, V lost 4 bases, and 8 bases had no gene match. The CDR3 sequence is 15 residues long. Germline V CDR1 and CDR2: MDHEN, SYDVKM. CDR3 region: CASSSQREGGDEQFF. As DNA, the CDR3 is TGTGCCAGCAGTTCTCAGCGGGAGGGCGGCGATGAGCAGTTCTTC.

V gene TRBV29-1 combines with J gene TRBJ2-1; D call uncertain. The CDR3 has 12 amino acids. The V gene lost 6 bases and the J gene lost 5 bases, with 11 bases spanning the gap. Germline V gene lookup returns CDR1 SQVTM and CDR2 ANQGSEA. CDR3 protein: CSVRSPDNEQFF. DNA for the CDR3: TGCAGCGTCCGGAGCCCCGACAATGAGCAGTTCTTC.

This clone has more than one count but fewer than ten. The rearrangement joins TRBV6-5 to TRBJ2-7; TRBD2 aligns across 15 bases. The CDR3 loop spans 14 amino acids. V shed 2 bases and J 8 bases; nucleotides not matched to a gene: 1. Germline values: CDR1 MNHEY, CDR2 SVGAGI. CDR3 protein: CASSYGTSGRKQYF. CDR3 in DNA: TGTGCCAGCAGTTACGGGACTAGCGGGAGGAAGCAGTACTTC.

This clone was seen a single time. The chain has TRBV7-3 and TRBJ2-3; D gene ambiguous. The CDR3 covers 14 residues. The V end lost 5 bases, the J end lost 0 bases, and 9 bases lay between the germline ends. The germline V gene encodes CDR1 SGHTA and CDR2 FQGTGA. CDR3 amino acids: CASSRHGSTDTQYF. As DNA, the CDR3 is TGTGCCAGCAGCCGCCACGGTAGCACAGATACGCAGTATTTT.